The clone carrying this T cell receptor (beta chain) has more than one count but fewer than ten. This sample is drawn from a study of T-cell reconstitution after alpha-beta-depleted transplantation in children. The CDR3 sequence is 14 residues long. The germline V gene has CDR1 DFQATT and CDR2 SNEGSKA (reference sequence). V was clipped by 0 bases and J by 6 bases, with 15 bases between them. Preparing the TCRbeta library involved the use of unique molecular identifiers. TCRdb itself ran the PCR reads through MiXCR, one entry per CDR3 protein. Of 450,000 to 500,000 distinct CDR3 sequences listed, 12% are singletons.

The sequencing used PBMCs from the stem cell graft donor, collected from the stem cell graft. This TCR came from a human donor who donated a stem cell graft to a child with combined immunodeficiency. The chain links TRBV20-1 to TRBJ2-7; possibly TRBD2 for D (5 bases). CDR3: CSARDGSLAPEQYF. The CDR3 nucleotides are TGCAGTGCTAGAGATGGGTCCCTAGCACCCGAGCAGTACTTC.